The 27 T cell receptor beta chains reported below all come from one sample, sequenced in a study of blood T cell repertoires in COVID-19. Profiling relied on immunoSEQ multiplex PCR, and the TCRdb table lists in-frame clones only, not all of them. The sample consists of roughly 230,000 clones, approximately 80% of them appearing once. Sequenced input: peripheral blood. These receptor sequences come from a woman aged 50 to 65 with acute or convalescent COVID-19.

The chain links TRBV18 to TRBJ1-2, with 8 bases identical to TRBD1. In germline, CDR1 is KGHSH, CDR2 LQKENI. This CDR3 comprises 14 residues. V gave up 5 bases and J gave up 4 bases; unmatched junction bases: 6. The CDR3 bases are TGTGCCAGCTCAACGACAGGGGAGAGCTATGGCTACACCTTC. It codes for CASSTTGESYGYTF. Full variable domain (outside the CDR3, taken from reference TRBV18 and TRBJ1-2): NAGVMQNPRHLVRRRGQEARLRCSPMKGHSHVYWYRQLPEEGLKFMVYLQKENIIDESGMPKERFSAEFPKEGPSILRIQQVVRGDSAAYFCASSTTGESYGYTFGSGTRLTVV.

V and J are TRBV5-6 and TRBJ1-5; 8 bases map to TRBD1. V dropped 4 bases and J dropped 1; count of bases not matched to a gene: 7. The CDR3 runs 16 residues. Germline-derived CDR1 and CDR2 are SGHDT and YYEEEE. DNA of the CDR3: TGTGCCAGCAGCCTTCGGACAGGGTTAAGCAATCAGCCCCAGCATTTT. Translating it yields CASSLRTGLSNQPQHF.

The V and J genes are TRBV30 and TRBJ2-1; TRBD2 matches 11 bases. Trimming at V came to 1 base and at J to 4 bases, leaving 3 bases not matched to a gene. The CDR3 extends over 15 amino acids. Germline V gives CDR1 GTSNPN, CDR2 SVGIG (reference sequence). The CDR3 bases are TGTGCCTGGAGTGGAACTAGCGGGGGATACAATGAGCAGTTCTTC. Translation: CAWSGTSGGYNEQFF. Full variable domain (missing parts from reference TRBV30 and TRBJ2-1): SQTIHQWPATLVQPVGSPLSLECTVEGTSNPNLYWYRQAAGRGLQLLFYSVGIGQISSEVPQNLSASRPQDRQFILSSKKLLLSDSGFYLCAWSGTSGGYNEQFFGPGTRLTVL.

V gene TRBV6-5 combines with J gene TRBJ2-3; 12 bases line up with TRBD1. This CDR3 comprises 15 residues. Germline values: CDR1 MNHEY, CDR2 SVGAGI. V was pared by 7 bases and J by 8 bases, with 10 bases of the junction left unmatched. CDR3 nucleotide sequence: TGTGCCAGCACCGTGGGGACAGGGGGCATTGGTACGCAGTATTTT. Encoded protein: CASTVGTGGIGTQYF.

The chain is built from TRBV5-1 and TRBJ2-2, with 7 bases aligning to TRBD1. After removal of 7 bases from V and 3 bases from J, the junction contained 6 bases not matched to a gene. Germline V CDR1 and CDR2: SGHRS, YFSETQ. The CDR3 length is 14 residues. CDR3: CASGRQGDTGELFF. The CDR3, as DNA: TGCGCCAGCGGGCGGCAGGGGGACACCGGGGAGCTGTTTTTT.

This clone came up once. This chain uses TRBV28 with TRBJ1-5; D unresolved. Germline V gene sequence: CDR1 MDHEN, CDR2 SYDVKM. This CDR3 has 13 residues. V dropped 8 bases and J dropped 0 bases, with 8 bases sitting between them. The CDR3 nucleotides are TGTGCCAGCCGAGTAAATAGCAATCAGCCCCAGCATTTT. This translates into CASRVNSNQPQHF. Full variable domain (outside the CDR3, taken from reference TRBV28 and TRBJ1-5): DVKVTQSSRYLVKRTGEKVFLECVQDMDHENMFWYRQDPGLGLRLIYFSYDVKMKEKGDIPEGYSVSREKKERFSLILESASTNQTSMYLCASRVNSNQPQHFGDGTRLSIL.

The chain carries TRBV4-3 and TRBJ1-2; TRBD1 matches 10 bases. V shed 4 bases and J 5 bases; nucleotides not matched to a gene: 10. CDR1 and CDR2 (germline): LGHNA, YSLEER. The CDR3 runs to 16 residues. Here the CDR3 reads CASSRETGGEGYGYTF. For the CDR3, the DNA is TGCGCCAGCAGCCGTGAGACAGGGGGCGAGGGATATGGCTACACCTTC.

J is TRBJ2-1 and V is TRBV3-1 (or the pseudogene TRBV3-2), with 10 bases identical to TRBD2. The germline CDR1 and CDR2 sequences are LGHDT and YNNKEL (reference sequence). With 2 bases clipped from V and 5 bases from J, the junction kept 6 bases outside the gene matches. The CDR3 is 16 residues long. The CDR3 DNA sequence: TGTGCCAGCAGCCAACTAGCGGGGGCCACTAACAATGAGCAGTTCTTC. Protein product: CASSQLAGATNNEQFF.

J is TRBJ2-6 and V is TRBV7-8; 7 nucleotides agree with TRBD2. The germline V gene has CDR1 SGHVS and CDR2 FQNEAQ. The CDR3 contains 18 residues. Losses at the gene ends were 5 bases for V and 0 bases for J; bases not matched to a gene: 10. CDR3: CASSATSDLLSGANVLTF. The CDR3 DNA sequence: TGTGCCAGCAGCGCCACTAGCGACCTCCTCTCTGGGGCCAACGTCCTGACTTTC.

This rearrangement joins TRBV19 to TRBJ1-4; the match to TRBD1 covers 7 bases. Germline V gene lookup returns CDR1 LNHDA and CDR2 SQIVND (reference sequence). The CDR3 contains 13 residues. The V segment lost 9 bases and the J segment 5 bases; nucleotides outside the gene matches: 6. The CDR3 reads CASAGQLNEKLFF. The DNA for the CDR3 is TGTGCCAGCGCGGGACAGCTGAATGAAAAACTGTTTTTT.

This clone was picked up one time. Other DNA variants within this sample encode the same CDR3. The chain is built from TRBV5-1 and TRBJ2-5, with 9 positions matching TRBD2. Germline-derived CDR1 and CDR2 are SGHRS and YFSETQ. J lost 5 bases, V lost 4 bases, and 6 bases had no gene match. The CDR3 covers 14 residues. The CDR3 region is CASSLTSGRETQYF. For the CDR3, the DNA is TGCGCCAGCAGCCTAACTAGCGGGCGGGAGACCCAGTACTTC.

The rearrangement uses TRBV24-1 and TRBJ2-6; D is unclear. V lost 4 bases, J lost 0 bases, and 9 bases lay in between. The germline gives CDR1 KGHDR, CDR2 SFDVKD. This CDR3 is built from 16 residues. CDR3 sequence: CATSDPNSSGANVLTF. The CDR3, as DNA: TGTGCCACCAGTGACCCCAATAGCTCTGGGGCCAACGTCCTGACTTTC.

The rearrangement joins TRBV7-7 to TRBJ2-7; 12 bases are a match to TRBD2. Per germline, CDR1 SSHAT and CDR2 FNYEAQ (reference sequence). V dropped 5 bases and J dropped 6; count of bases not matched to a gene: 8. CDR3 size: 15 residues. As DNA, the CDR3 is TGTGCCAGCAGCCCACTAGCGGGAGGCCCCCTCGAGCAGTACTTC. It encodes CASSPLAGGPLEQYF.

This clone was detected once. The chain carries TRBV30 and TRBJ1-5; D is unclear. Germline CDR1 GTSNPN, CDR2 SVGIG (reference sequence). The V end lost 3 bases, the J end lost 4 bases, and 7 bases lay between the germline ends. The CDR3 runs 12 residues. CDR3 in amino acids: CAWSAGNQPQHF. The CDR3 nucleotides are TGTGCCTGGAGCGCAGGTAATCAGCCCCAGCATTTT.

This rearrangement joins TRBV24-1 to TRBJ1-6; TRBD1 agrees at 7 bases. J lost 10 bases, V lost 10 bases, and 9 bases had no gene match. The germline V gene encodes CDR1 KGHDR and CDR2 SFDVKD. The CDR3 is made up of 13 amino acids. CDR3 sequence: CATSQGVGSPLHF. The CDR3 DNA reads as TGTGCCACTTCCCAGGGGGTTGGATCACCCCTCCACTTT.

CDR3 amino acids: CASSLRQVDNYGYTF. In DNA form, the CDR3 reads TGTGCCAGCAGCCTCCGACAGGTCGATAACTATGGCTACACCTTC. V usage is TRBV9 and J usage is TRBJ1-2, with a tentative D call TRBD1 (6 bases). Trimming took off 4 bases at V and 1 base at J, with 14 bases between the two ends. Germline values: CDR1 SGDLS, CDR2 YYNGEE. The CDR3 extends over 15 amino acids.

The chain uses TRBV5-4 and TRBJ1-2; 7 nucleotides align to TRBD1. Germline V gene lookup returns CDR1 SGHNT and CDR2 YYREEE (reference sequence). Losses at the gene ends were 4 bases for V and 4 bases for J; bases not matched to a gene: 4. This CDR3 spans 13 amino acids. CDR3 nucleotides: TGTGCCAGCAGCGACGACAGGGTCTATGGCTACACCTTC. Its translation is CASSDDRVYGYTF.

V and J are TRBV18 and TRBJ1-6; a possible D gene is TRBD1 (6 bases). The CDR3 has 16 residues. Germline loops: CDR1 KGHSH, CDR2 LQKENI. Trimming removed 8 bases from V and 7 bases from J, with 21 bases in between. The CDR3 loop reads CASTEHRDKGNSPLHF. The CDR3 DNA follows: TGTGCCAGCACAGAACACAGGGATAAGGGGAATTCACCCCTCCACTTT.

V is TRBV19 and J is TRBJ2-2; weak D call: TRBD2 (5 bases). Germline V gene data show CDR1 as LNHDA and CDR2 as SQIVND (reference sequence). Trimming took 1 base from V and 6 from J, leaving 12 bases between them. The CDR3 length is 15 residues. The CDR3 nucleotides are TGTGCCAGTAGTATAGGGGCCAGGACTGCCGGGGAGCTGTTTTTT. As protein: CASSIGARTAGELFF.

This clone appeared a single time. V is TRBV5-6 and J is TRBJ1-1; D unresolved. In germline, CDR1 is SGHDT, CDR2 YYEEEE. The ends were cut back, 1 base at V and 3 bases at J, with 16 bases in the middle. CDR3 length: 16 residues. Here the CDR3 DNA reads TGTGCCAGCAGCTTGCCCGAGGGCAGGCGGTACACTGAAGCTTTCTTT. Translating gives CASSLPEGRRYTEAFF.

J is TRBJ2-1 and V is TRBV5-1; TRBD2 matches at 11 bases. From germline, CDR1 is SGHRS and CDR2 YFSETQ. Trimming took 4 bases from V and 2 from J; bases not matched to a gene: 2. The CDR3 is made up of 15 amino acids. CDR3 sequence (DNA): TGCGCCAGCAGCGGGACTAGCGGACCCTACAATGAGCAGTTCTTC. Protein sequence: CASSGTSGPYNEQFF.

A remark on this clone: One end of the junction varies from germline; a read error may be responsible. The CDR3 loop reads CASSRSLNAEAFF. The CDR3 region has the DNA TGTGCCAGCAGCCGTTCACTGAACGCTGAAGCTTTCTTT. V usage is TRBV6-5 and J usage is TRBJ1-1; D unresolved. Germline V lookup: CDR1 MNHEY, CDR2 SVGAGI. The CDR3 length is 13 residues.

The V call is TRBV3-1 (or the pseudogene TRBV3-2), the J call TRBJ2-1, with 10 bases that match TRBD2. Unmatched junction bases numbered 4, after V lost 5 bases and J lost 3 bases. This CDR3 spans 15 amino acids. Germline loops: CDR1 LGHDT, CDR2 YNNKEL (reference sequence). The CDR3 DNA reads as TGTGCCAGCAGCGAAGTAGCGGGGGGCTACAATGAGCAGTTCTTC. It encodes CASSEVAGGYNEQFF.

In its sample, this clone was seen once. The chain couples TRBV28 to TRBJ1-6; 7 bases fit TRBD1. The CDR3 extends over 15 amino acids. With 7 bases clipped from V and 6 bases from J, the junction kept 9 bases outside the gene matches. CDR1 is MDHEN and CDR2 is SYDVKM in the germline V gene. The CDR3 sequence is CASKRQGYINSPLHF. The CDR3, as DNA: TGTGCCAGCAAACGACAGGGTTACATTAATTCACCCCTCCACTTT.

The chain links TRBV18 to TRBJ2-1; D is unresolved. The germline V and J ends were trimmed by 3 bases and 1 base, with 7 bases remaining between them. From germline, CDR1 is KGHSH and CDR2 LQKENI. The CDR3 consists of 14 residues. CDR3 coding DNA: TGTGCCAGCTCACCGAAGAGTTCCTACAATGAGCAGTTCTTC. Protein: CASSPKSSYNEQFF.

V is TRBV19 and J is TRBJ1-6, with 7 bases fitting TRBD1. This CDR3 has 15 amino acids. Germline CDR1 is LNHDA and CDR2 is SQIVND (reference sequence). V lost 5 bases and J lost 7; bases outside the gene matches: 8. The CDR3: CASSARDRQNSPLHF. The CDR3 nucleotides are TGTGCCAGTAGTGCCCGGGACAGACAAAATTCACCCCTCCACTTT.

This clone was counted once. V and J are TRBV10-1 and TRBJ1-2; the match to TRBD1 covers 8 bases. The J segment lost 8 bases and the V segment lost 4 bases, leaving 12 bases of the junction unmatched. CDR3 length: 15 residues. CDR1 is WNHNN and CDR2 is SYGVQD in the germline V gene (reference sequence). DNA for the CDR3: TGCGCCAGCAGTGCTTTCCAGGGGGCCTCTGGCGGCTACACCTTC. Translated: CASSAFQGASGGYTF.